This T cell receptor beta chain was identified in a study of T cell repertoires in cytomegalovirus infection. At the level of the study: Selected CMV epitopes included recently identified HLA-C-restricted ones as well as well-studied HLA-B-restricted ones. From public TCR beta signatures came an indication of both CMV infection and matching HLA type.

MiXCR was run by TCRdb on the reads, yielding one entry per CDR3 protein. The sample records some 560,000 distinct CDR3 sequences, just under 40% being singletons. This clonotype occurred many times. Its antigen is currently unknown. At one of its ends the junction is not consistent with the germline gene, which may arise from a read error. Germline V lookup: CDR1 SGHTA, CDR2 FQGNSA. CDR3 length: 16 residues. V usage is TRBV7-2 and J usage is TRBJ1-2, with 10 bases that match TRBD1. The sample in question was cultured PBMCs, obtained from culture after CMV antigen stimulation. This sequence was found in a human donor in good health (CMV status not recorded). Some clones in this sample may be carry-over from other donors' samples. As DNA, the CDR3 is TGTGCCAGCAGCCTAGCTTTAGGACAGGGGGGCTATGGCTACACCTTC. This gives the protein CASSLALGQGGYGYTF.